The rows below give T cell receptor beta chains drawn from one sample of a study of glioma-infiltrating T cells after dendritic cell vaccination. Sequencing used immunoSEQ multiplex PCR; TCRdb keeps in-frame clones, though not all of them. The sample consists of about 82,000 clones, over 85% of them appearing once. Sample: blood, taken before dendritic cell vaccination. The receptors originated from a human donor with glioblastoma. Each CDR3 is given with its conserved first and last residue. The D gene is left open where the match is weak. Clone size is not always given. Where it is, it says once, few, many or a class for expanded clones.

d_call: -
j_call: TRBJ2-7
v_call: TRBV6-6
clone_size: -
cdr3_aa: CASSYGRRNYEQYF
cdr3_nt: TGTGCCAGCAGTTACGGACGGAGGAACTACGAGCAGTACTTC

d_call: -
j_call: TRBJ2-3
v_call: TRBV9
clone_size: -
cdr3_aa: CASSVGQGTDTQYF
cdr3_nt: TGTGCCAGCAGCGTAGGTCAGGGGACCGATACGCAGTATTTT

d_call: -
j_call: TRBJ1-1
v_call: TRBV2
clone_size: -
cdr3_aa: CASGAQNTEAFF
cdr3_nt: TGTGCCAGCGGGGCCCAGAACACTGAAGCTTTCTTT

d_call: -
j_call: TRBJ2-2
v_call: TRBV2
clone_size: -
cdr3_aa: CASSEFGELFF
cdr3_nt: TGTGCCAGCAGTGAATTTGGGGAGCTGTTTTTT

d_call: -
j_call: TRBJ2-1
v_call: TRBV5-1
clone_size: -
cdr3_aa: CASSFGGLDTNEQFF
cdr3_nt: TGCGCCAGCAGCTTTGGCGGCCTAGATACCAATGAGCAGTTCTTC

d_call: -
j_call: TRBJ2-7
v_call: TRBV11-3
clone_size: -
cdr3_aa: CASSLLRTSYEQYF
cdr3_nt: TGTGCCAGCAGCTTATTACGTACATCTTACGAGCAGTACTTC

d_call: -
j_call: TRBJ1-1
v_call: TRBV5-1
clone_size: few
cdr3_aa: CASSPAGGYTEAFF
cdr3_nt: TGCGCCAGCAGCCCGGCGGGGGGGTACACTGAAGCTTTCTTT

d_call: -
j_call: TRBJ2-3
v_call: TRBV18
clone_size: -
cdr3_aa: CASSPPVAGTQYF
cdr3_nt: TGTGCCAGCTCACCACCTGTGGCGGGTACGCAGTATTTT

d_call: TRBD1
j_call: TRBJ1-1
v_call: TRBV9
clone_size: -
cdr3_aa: CASSQTTGAVGTEAFF
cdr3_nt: TGTGCCAGCAGCCAAACGACAGGGGCGGTTGGCACTGAAGCTTTCTTT

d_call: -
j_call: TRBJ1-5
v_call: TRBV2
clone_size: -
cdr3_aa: CASSYYNDQPQHF
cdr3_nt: TGTGCCAGCAGCTACTACAATGATCAGCCCCAGCATTTT

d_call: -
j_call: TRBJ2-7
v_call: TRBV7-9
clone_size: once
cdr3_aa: CASALQVEQYF
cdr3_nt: TGTGCCAGCGCCCTTCAGGTCGAGCAGTACTTC

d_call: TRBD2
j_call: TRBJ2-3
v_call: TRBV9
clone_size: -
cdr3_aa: CASSSKGEGDTQYF
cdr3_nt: TGTGCCAGCAGCTCGAAAGGGGAGGGAGATACGCAGTATTTT

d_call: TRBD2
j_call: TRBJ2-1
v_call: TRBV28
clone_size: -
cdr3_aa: CASSLSGGGPNNEQFF
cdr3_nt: TGTGCCAGCAGTTTATCGGGCGGGGGTCCCAACAATGAGCAGTTCTTC

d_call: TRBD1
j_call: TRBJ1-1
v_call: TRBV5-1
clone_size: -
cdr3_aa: CASSSNPGGETEAFF
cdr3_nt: TGCGCCAGCAGCTCAAACCCAGGGGGTGAAACTGAAGCTTTCTTT

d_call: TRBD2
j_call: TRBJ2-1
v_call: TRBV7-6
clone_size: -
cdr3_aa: CASSYRLAGAPYEQFF
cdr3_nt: TGTGCCAGCAGCTATAGACTAGCGGGAGCACCTTATGAGCAGTTCTTC